The rows below give T cell receptor beta chains drawn from one sample of a study of shared clonotypes between healthy human individuals. Data came from immunoSEQ multiplex PCR; TCRdb stores just in-frame clones and leaves some out. The sample lists about 2.1 million clones; 93% were seen once. Material for sequencing was naive CD8+ T cells from PBMCs. These receptor sequences come from a young man in good health. Some clones in this sample may be carry-over from other donors' samples. Each CDR3 is given with its conserved first and last residue. D genes are given only for firm matches. The size field is filled for only some rows; it gives once, few, many or a size class.

clone size: -; CDR3 length: 14; J gene: TRBJ2-6; V gene: TRBV27; D gene: -; CDR3 protein: CASSSQRWTNVLTF; CDR3 DNA: TGTGCCAGCAGCTCTCAACGCTGGACCAACGTCCTGACTTTC
clone size: -; CDR3 length: 18; J gene: TRBJ2-7; V gene: TRBV4-3; D gene: TRBD1; CDR3 protein: CASSQERIGGISSYEQYF; CDR3 DNA: TGCGCCAGCAGCCAAGAAAGGATAGGGGGCATTTCCTCCTACGAGCAGTACTTC
clone size: -; CDR3 length: 15; J gene: TRBJ2-3; V gene: TRBV5-1; D gene: -; CDR3 protein: CASSRQRGVQDTQYF; CDR3 DNA: TGCGCCAGCAGCCGTCAGAGGGGGGTGCAAGATACGCAGTATTTT
clone size: -; CDR3 length: 16; J gene: TRBJ2-2; V gene: TRBV7-9; D gene: -; CDR3 protein: CASSDPGLRSPGELFF; CDR3 DNA: TGTGCCAGCAGCGACCCGGGACTTAGGAGCCCCGGGGAGCTGTTTTTT
clone size: -; CDR3 length: 20; J gene: TRBJ2-1; V gene: TRBV12-2; D gene: -; CDR3 protein: CASRLKLGGRVFTPYNEQFF; CDR3 DNA: TGTGCAAGTCGCTTAAAGCTCGGAGGACGGGTCTTCACCCCCTACAATGAGCAGTTCTTC
clone size: -; CDR3 length: 15; J gene: TRBJ2-1; V gene: TRBV7-9; D gene: TRBD1; CDR3 protein: CASSPRTGVGNEQFF; CDR3 DNA: TGTGCCAGCAGCCCCCGGACAGGGGTGGGCAATGAGCAGTTCTTC
clone size: -; CDR3 length: 14; J gene: TRBJ2-1; V gene: TRBV19; D gene: TRBD1; CDR3 protein: CASSMRTGGNEQFF; CDR3 DNA: TGTGCCAGTAGTATGAGGACAGGGGGCAATGAGCAGTTCTTC
clone size: -; CDR3 length: 14; J gene: TRBJ2-1; V gene: TRBV11-2; D gene: -; CDR3 protein: CASSWETGNNEQFF; CDR3 DNA: TGTGCCAGCAGCTGGGAGACAGGAAACAATGAGCAGTTCTTC
clone size: -; CDR3 length: 15; J gene: TRBJ1-4; V gene: TRBV7-9; D gene: -; CDR3 protein: CASSRPRGTNEKLFF; CDR3 DNA: TGTGCCAGCAGCCGCCCCCGAGGGACTAATGAAAAACTGTTTTTT
clone size: -; CDR3 length: 16; J gene: TRBJ2-5; V gene: TRBV9; D gene: -; CDR3 protein: CASSAGGGGPVETQYF; CDR3 DNA: TGTGCCAGCAGCGCTGGTGGCGGAGGGCCAGTGGAGACCCAGTACTTC
clone size: -; CDR3 length: 14; J gene: TRBJ1-2; V gene: TRBV6-1; D gene: -; CDR3 protein: CASRGRDINYGYTF; CDR3 DNA: TGTGCCAGCAGGGGACGGGACATAAACTATGGCTACACCTTC
clone size: -; CDR3 length: 15; J gene: TRBJ1-1; V gene: TRBV11-2; D gene: TRBD1; CDR3 protein: CASSPRQGRNTEAFF; CDR3 DNA: TGTGCCAGCAGCCCACGACAGGGGAGAAACACTGAAGCTTTCTTT
clone size: -; CDR3 length: 13; J gene: TRBJ2-7; V gene: TRBV28; D gene: -; CDR3 protein: CASSQTSPDEQYF; CDR3 DNA: TGTGCCAGCAGTCAAACCTCTCCAGACGAGCAGTACTTC
clone size: -; CDR3 length: 14; J gene: TRBJ2-5; V gene: TRBV7-9; D gene: -; CDR3 protein: CATRAARGWETQYF; CDR3 DNA: TGTGCCACTCGTGCGGCTAGGGGATGGGAGACCCAGTACTTC
clone size: -; CDR3 length: 16; J gene: TRBJ1-3; V gene: TRBV19; D gene: -; CDR3 protein: CASSNPVISSGNTIYF; CDR3 DNA: TGTGCCAGTAGTAACCCGGTTATTAGCTCTGGAAACACCATATATTTT
clone size: -; CDR3 length: 15; J gene: TRBJ1-5; V gene: TRBV10-3; D gene: TRBD1; CDR3 protein: CAISTGQEGNQPQHF; CDR3 DNA: TGTGCCATCAGTACCGGACAGGAAGGCAATCAGCCCCAGCATTTT
clone size: -; CDR3 length: 13; J gene: TRBJ1-2; V gene: TRBV30; D gene: -; CDR3 protein: CAWRGLGGYGYTF; CDR3 DNA: TGTGCCTGGAGGGGTCTGGGAGGGTACGGCTACACCTTC
clone size: -; CDR3 length: 16; J gene: TRBJ2-1; V gene: TRBV29-1; D gene: TRBD2; CDR3 protein: CSARGLAGVEGNEQFF; CDR3 DNA: TGCTCCGCAAGGGGACTAGCGGGAGTTGAAGGGAATGAGCAGTTCTTC
clone size: -; CDR3 length: 15; J gene: TRBJ2-3; V gene: TRBV12-2; D gene: -; CDR3 protein: CASRPPPGRDDTQYF; CDR3 DNA: TGTGCAAGTCGCCCTCCCCCGGGGAGGGACGATACGCAGTATTTT
clone size: -; CDR3 length: 13; J gene: TRBJ2-7; V gene: TRBV6-5; D gene: TRBD2; CDR3 protein: CASSPIAGGEQYF; CDR3 DNA: TGTGCCAGCAGCCCAATCGCGGGGGGTGAGCAGTACTTC
clone size: -; CDR3 length: 13; J gene: TRBJ1-5; V gene: TRBV2; D gene: -; CDR3 protein: CASSDWGNQPQHF; CDR3 DNA: TGTGCCAGCAGTGATTGGGGGAACCAGCCCCAGCATTTT
clone size: -; CDR3 length: 18; J gene: TRBJ2-3; V gene: TRBV7-9; D gene: TRBD2; CDR3 protein: CASSPHLLAGEVGDTQYF; CDR3 DNA: TGTGCCAGCAGCCCTCATTTATTGGCGGGAGAAGTGGGAGATACGCAGTATTTT
clone size: -; CDR3 length: 13; J gene: TRBJ1-1; V gene: TRBV5-1; D gene: -; CDR3 protein: CASSLTVGGEAFF; CDR3 DNA: TGCGCCAGCAGCTTGACAGTAGGCGGTGAAGCTTTCTTT
clone size: -; CDR3 length: 15; J gene: TRBJ1-2; V gene: TRBV19; D gene: TRBD1; CDR3 protein: CASSMRTGEDYGYTF; CDR3 DNA: TGTGCCAGTAGTATGCGGACAGGGGAGGACTATGGCTACACCTTC
clone size: -; CDR3 length: 12; J gene: TRBJ2-5; V gene: TRBV28; D gene: -; CDR3 protein: CASSQYEETQYF; CDR3 DNA: TGTGCCAGCAGTCAATATGAAGAGACCCAGTACTTC
clone size: -; CDR3 length: 13; J gene: TRBJ2-7; V gene: TRBV27; D gene: -; CDR3 protein: CASSPVRYYEQYF; CDR3 DNA: TGTGCCAGCAGTCCCGTAAGATACTACGAGCAGTACTTC
clone size: -; CDR3 length: 14; J gene: TRBJ2-5; V gene: TRBV6-1; D gene: -; CDR3 protein: CASSGSYLGETQYF; CDR3 DNA: TGTGCCAGCAGTGGGTCTTACTTGGGAGAGACCCAGTACTTC
clone size: -; CDR3 length: 16; J gene: TRBJ1-2; V gene: TRBV9; D gene: -; CDR3 protein: CASSVEADFVVNGYTF; CDR3 DNA: TGTGCCAGCAGCGTAGAAGCAGACTTCGTGGTAAATGGCTACACCTTC
clone size: -; CDR3 length: 15; J gene: TRBJ2-1; V gene: TRBV11-2; D gene: TRBD2; CDR3 protein: CASSLGTSGRNEQFF; CDR3 DNA: TGTGCCAGCAGCTTGGGGACTAGCGGGAGGAATGAGCAGTTCTTC
clone size: -; CDR3 length: 16; J gene: TRBJ1-1; V gene: TRBV27; D gene: -; CDR3 protein: CASSYKSTYMNTEAFF; CDR3 DNA: TGTGCCAGCAGTTACAAATCCACATACATGAACACTGAAGCTTTCTTT
clone size: -; CDR3 length: 15; J gene: TRBJ2-7; V gene: TRBV11-2; D gene: -; CDR3 protein: CASSLDLGVPYEQYF; CDR3 DNA: TGTGCCAGCAGCTTAGATTTGGGAGTTCCCTACGAGCAGTACTTC
clone size: -; CDR3 length: 13; J gene: TRBJ1-2; V gene: TRBV27; D gene: -; CDR3 protein: CASSPGQRLGWTF; CDR3 DNA: TGTGCCAGCAGTCCAGGACAGCGACTGGGTTGGACCTTC
clone size: -; CDR3 length: 13; J gene: TRBJ1-2; V gene: TRBV28; D gene: -; CDR3 protein: CASSFRGVYGYTF; CDR3 DNA: TGTGCCAGCAGTTTCAGGGGTGTCTATGGCTACACCTTC
clone size: -; CDR3 length: 15; J gene: TRBJ2-5; V gene: TRBV14; D gene: -; CDR3 protein: CASSLRGAPKETQYF; CDR3 DNA: TGTGCCAGCAGCCTCAGGGGGGCCCCCAAAGAGACCCAGTACTTC
clone size: -; CDR3 length: 14; J gene: TRBJ1-1; V gene: TRBV19; D gene: -; CDR3 protein: CASSTRELGTEAFF; CDR3 DNA: TGTGCCAGTAGTACCCGTGAGTTGGGCACTGAAGCTTTCTTT
clone size: once; CDR3 length: 15; J gene: TRBJ2-7; V gene: TRBV28; D gene: -; CDR3 protein: CASSSTQGAPYEQYF; CDR3 DNA: TGTGCCAGCAGTTCGACACAGGGTGCCCCTTACGAGCAGTACTTC
clone size: -; CDR3 length: 18; J gene: TRBJ1-2; V gene: TRBV27; D gene: TRBD1; CDR3 protein: CASRNIIKQGALPYGYTF; CDR3 DNA: TGTGCCAGCAGGAACATCATAAAACAGGGGGCCCTCCCCTATGGCTACACCTTC
clone size: -; CDR3 length: 18; J gene: TRBJ2-7; V gene: TRBV4-2; D gene: TRBD2; CDR3 protein: CASSQNHGGAGLPYEQYF; CDR3 DNA: TGTGCCAGCAGCCAAAACCATGGGGGAGCGGGACTCCCCTACGAGCAGTACTTC
clone size: -; CDR3 length: 16; J gene: TRBJ2-1; V gene: TRBV27; D gene: TRBD2; CDR3 protein: CASSLRLAGAYNEQFF; CDR3 DNA: TGTGCCAGCAGTTTGCGACTAGCGGGAGCCTACAATGAGCAGTTCTTC